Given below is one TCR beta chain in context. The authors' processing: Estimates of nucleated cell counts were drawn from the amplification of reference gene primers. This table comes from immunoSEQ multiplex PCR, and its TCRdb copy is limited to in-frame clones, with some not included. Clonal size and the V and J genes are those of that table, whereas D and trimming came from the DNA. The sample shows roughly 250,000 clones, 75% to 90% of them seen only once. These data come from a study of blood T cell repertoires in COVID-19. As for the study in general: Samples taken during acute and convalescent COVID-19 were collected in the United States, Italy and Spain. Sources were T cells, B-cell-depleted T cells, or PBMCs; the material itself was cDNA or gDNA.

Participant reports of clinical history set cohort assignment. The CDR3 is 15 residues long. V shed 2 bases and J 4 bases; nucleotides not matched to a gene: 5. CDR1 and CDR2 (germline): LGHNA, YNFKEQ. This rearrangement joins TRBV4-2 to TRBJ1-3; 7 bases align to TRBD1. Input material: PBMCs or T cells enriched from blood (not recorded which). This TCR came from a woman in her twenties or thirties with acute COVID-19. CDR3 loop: CASSQQQGTGNTIYF. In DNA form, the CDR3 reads TGTGCCAGCAGCCAACAACAGGGGACAGGAAACACCATATATTTT.